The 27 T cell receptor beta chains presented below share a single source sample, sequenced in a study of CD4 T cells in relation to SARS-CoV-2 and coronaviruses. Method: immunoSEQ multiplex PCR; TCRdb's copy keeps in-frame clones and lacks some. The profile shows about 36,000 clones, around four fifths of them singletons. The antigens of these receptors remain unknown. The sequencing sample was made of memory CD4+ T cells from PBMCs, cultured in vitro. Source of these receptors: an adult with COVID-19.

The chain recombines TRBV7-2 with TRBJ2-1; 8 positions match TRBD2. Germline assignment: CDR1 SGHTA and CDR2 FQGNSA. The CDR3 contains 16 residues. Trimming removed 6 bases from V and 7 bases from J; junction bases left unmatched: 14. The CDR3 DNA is TGTGCCAGCAGATCGAAGCGGGAGAGAATGGGGAATGAGCAGTTCTTC. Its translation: CASRSKRERMGNEQFF.

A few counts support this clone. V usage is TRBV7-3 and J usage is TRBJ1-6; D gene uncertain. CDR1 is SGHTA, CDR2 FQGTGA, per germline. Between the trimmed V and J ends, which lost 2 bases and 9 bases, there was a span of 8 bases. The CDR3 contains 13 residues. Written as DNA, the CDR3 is TGTGCCAGCAGCTTAGTCAACGGTTCACCCCTCCACTTT. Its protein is CASSLVNGSPLHF.

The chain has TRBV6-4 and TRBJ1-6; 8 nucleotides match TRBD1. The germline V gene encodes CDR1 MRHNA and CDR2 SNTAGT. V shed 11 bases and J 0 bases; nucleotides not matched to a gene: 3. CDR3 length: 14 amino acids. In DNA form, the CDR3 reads TGTGCCGGGGACAGGAGCTCCTATAATTCACCCCTCCACTTT. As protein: CAGDRSSYNSPLHF.

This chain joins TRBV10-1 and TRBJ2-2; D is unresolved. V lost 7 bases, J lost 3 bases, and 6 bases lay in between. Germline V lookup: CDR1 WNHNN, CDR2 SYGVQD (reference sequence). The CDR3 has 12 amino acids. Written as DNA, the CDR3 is TGCGCCAGCAAATCTTACACCGGGGAGCTGTTTTTT. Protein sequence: CASKSYTGELFF.

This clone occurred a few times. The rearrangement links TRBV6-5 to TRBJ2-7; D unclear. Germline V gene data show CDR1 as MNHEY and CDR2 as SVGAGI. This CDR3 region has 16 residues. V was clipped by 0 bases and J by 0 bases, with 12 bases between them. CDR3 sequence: CASSYSIIESSYEQYF. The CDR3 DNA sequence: TGTGCCAGCAGTTACTCTATCATCGAGAGCTCCTACGAGCAGTACTTC.

The CDR3 sequence: CASSLATGPSYEQYF. CDR3 DNA sequence: TGTGCCAGCAGCTTAGCCACCGGACCCTCCTACGAGCAGTACTTC. The rearrangement joins TRBV7-9 to TRBJ2-7; no clear D. Germline loops: CDR1 SEHNR, CDR2 FQNEAQ (reference sequence). The V gene lost 0 bases and the J gene lost 0 bases, with 9 bases spanning the gap. The CDR3 has 15 amino acids.

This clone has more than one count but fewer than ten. CDR3 protein: CASSPGRQPQHF. CDR3 nucleotide sequence: TGTGCCAGTAGCCCAGGGCGTCAGCCCCAGCATTTT. The rearrangement uses TRBV19 and TRBJ1-5; D is possibly TRBD1 (5 bases). This CDR3 has 12 residues. Germline V gene lookup returns CDR1 LNHDA and CDR2 SQIVND (reference sequence). The V end lost 6 bases, the J end lost 6 bases, and 9 bases lay between the germline ends.

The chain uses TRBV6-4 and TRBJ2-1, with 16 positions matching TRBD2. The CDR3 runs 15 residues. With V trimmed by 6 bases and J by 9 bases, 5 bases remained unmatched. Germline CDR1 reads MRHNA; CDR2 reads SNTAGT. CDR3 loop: CASSPGTSGRAEQFF. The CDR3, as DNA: TGTGCCAGCAGCCCGGGGACTAGCGGGAGGGCTGAGCAGTTCTTC.

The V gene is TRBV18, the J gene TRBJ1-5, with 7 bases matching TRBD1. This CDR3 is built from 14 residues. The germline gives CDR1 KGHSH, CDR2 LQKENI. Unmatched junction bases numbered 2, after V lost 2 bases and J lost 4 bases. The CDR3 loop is CASSPGQANQPQHF. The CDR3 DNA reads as TGTGCCAGCTCACCAGGACAGGCTAATCAGCCCCAGCATTTT.

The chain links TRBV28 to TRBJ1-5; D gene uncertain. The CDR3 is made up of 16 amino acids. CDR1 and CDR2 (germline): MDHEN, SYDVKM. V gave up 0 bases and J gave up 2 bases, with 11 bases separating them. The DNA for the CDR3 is TGTGCCAGCAGTTTATGGCCGACCCCTGGCAATCAGCCCCAGCATTTT. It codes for CASSLWPTPGNQPQHF.

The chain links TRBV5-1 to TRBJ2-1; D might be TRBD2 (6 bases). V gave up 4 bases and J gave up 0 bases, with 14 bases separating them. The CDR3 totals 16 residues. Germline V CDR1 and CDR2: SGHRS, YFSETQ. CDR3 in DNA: TGCGCCAGCAGCCCCACCGGGAGAAGCTCCTACAATGAGCAGTTCTTC. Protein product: CASSPTGRSSYNEQFF.

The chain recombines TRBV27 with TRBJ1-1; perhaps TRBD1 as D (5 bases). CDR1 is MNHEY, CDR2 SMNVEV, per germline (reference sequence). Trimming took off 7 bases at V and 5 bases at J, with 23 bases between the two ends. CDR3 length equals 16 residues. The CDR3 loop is CASIPRGTGALTEAFF. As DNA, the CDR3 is TGTGCCAGCATCCCGCGCGGGACGGGAGCGTTAACTGAAGCTTTCTTT.

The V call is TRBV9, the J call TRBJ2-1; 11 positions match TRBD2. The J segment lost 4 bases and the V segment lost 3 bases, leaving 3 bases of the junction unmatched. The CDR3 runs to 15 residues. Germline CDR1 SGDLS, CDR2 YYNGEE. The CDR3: CASSETSGVYNEQFF. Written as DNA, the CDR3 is TGTGCCAGCAGCGAGACTAGCGGGGTATACAATGAGCAGTTCTTC.

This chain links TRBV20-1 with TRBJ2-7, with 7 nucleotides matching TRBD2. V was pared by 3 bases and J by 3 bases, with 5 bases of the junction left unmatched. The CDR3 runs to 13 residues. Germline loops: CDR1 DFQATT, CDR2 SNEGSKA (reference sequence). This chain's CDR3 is CSASGGSSYEQYF. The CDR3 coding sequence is TGCAGTGCTAGTGGCGGGAGCAGCTACGAGCAGTACTTC.

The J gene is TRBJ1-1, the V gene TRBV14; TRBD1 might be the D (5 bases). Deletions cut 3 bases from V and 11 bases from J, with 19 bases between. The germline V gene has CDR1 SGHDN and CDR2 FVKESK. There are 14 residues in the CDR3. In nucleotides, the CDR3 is TGTGCCAGCAGCCAGGGCCTGCGGGGACTGGCGGCTTTCTTT. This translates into CASSQGLRGLAAFF.

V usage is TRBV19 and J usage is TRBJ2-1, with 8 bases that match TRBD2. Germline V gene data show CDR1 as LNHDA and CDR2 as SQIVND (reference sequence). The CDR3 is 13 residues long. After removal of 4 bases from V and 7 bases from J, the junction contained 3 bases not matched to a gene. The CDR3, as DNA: TGTGCCAGTAGTACGGGACTAGTAAATGAGCAGTTCTTC. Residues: CASSTGLVNEQFF. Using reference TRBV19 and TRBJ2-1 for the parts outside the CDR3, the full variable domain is DGGITQSPKYLFRKEGQNVTLSCEQNLNHDAMYWYRQDPGQGLRLIYYSQIVNDFQKGDIAEGYSVSREKKESFPLTVTSAQKNPTAFYLCASSTGLVNEQFFGPGTRLTVL.

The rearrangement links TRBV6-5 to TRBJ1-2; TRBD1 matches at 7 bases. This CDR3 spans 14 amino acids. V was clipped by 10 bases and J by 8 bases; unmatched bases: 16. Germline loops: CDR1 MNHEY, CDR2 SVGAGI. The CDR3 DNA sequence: TGTGCCATACGAGAGCAGGGGGAAAGGGCCGGCTACACCTTC. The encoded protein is CAIREQGERAGYTF.

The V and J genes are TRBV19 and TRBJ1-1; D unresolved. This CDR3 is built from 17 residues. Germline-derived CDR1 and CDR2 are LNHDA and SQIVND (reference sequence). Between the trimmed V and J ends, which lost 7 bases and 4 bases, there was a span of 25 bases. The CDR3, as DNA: TGTGCCAGTACCCACCTTGTTTATCGCCGTGCAGGCACTGAAGCTTTCTTT. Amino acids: CASTHLVYRRAGTEAFF.

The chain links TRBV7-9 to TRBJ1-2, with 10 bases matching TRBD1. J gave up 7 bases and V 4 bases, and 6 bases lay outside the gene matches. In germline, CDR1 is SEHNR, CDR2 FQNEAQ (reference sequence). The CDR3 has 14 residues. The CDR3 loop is CASSSPGQGIGYTF. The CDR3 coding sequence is TGTGCCAGCAGCTCTCCGGGACAGGGGATTGGCTACACCTTC.

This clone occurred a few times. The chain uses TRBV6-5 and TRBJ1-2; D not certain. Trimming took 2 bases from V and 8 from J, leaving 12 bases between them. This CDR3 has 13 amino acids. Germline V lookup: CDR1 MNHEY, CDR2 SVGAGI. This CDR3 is CASSYEGAWGYTF. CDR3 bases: TGTGCCAGCAGTTACGAAGGCGCGTGGGGCTACACCTTC.

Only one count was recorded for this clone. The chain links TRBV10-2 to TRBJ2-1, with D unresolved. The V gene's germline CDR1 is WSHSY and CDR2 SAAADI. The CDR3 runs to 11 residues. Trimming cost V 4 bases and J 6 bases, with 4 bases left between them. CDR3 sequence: CASSGPNEQFF. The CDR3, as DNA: TGCGCCAGCAGTGGGCCCAATGAGCAGTTCTTC.

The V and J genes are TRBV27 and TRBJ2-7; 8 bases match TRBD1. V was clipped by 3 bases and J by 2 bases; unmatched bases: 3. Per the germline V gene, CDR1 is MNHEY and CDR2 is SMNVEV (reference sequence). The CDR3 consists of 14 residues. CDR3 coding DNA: TGTGCCAGCAGTTTGGCACAGGGGGCCTACGAGCAGTACTTC. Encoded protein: CASSLAQGAYEQYF.

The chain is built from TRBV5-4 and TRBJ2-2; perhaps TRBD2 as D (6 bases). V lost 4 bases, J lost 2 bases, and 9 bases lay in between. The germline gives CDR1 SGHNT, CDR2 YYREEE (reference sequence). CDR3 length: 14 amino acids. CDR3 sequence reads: CASSRDFNTGELFF. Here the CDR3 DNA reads TGTGCCAGCAGCCGGGACTTTAACACCGGGGAGCTGTTTTTT.

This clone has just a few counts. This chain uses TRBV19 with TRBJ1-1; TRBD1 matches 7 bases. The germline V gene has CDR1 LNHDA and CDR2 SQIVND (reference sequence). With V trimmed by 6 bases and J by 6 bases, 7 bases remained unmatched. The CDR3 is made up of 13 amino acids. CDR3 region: CASSNRGYSEAFF. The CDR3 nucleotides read TGTGCCAGTAGCAACAGGGGATACTCTGAAGCTTTCTTT.

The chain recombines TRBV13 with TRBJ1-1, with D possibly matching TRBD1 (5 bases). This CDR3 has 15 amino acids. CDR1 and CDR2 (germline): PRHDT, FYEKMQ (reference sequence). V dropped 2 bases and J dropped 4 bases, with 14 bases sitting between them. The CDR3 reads CASSLPFGGTTEAFF. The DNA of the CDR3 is TGTGCCAGCAGCTTACCTTTTGGGGGAACCACTGAAGCTTTCTTT.

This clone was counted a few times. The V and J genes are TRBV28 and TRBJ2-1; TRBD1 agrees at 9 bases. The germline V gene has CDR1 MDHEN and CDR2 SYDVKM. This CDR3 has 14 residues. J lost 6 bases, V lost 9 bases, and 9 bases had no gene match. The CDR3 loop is CASAGTGLVNEQFF. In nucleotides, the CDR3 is TGTGCCAGTGCGGGGACAGGGCTTGTCAATGAGCAGTTCTTC.

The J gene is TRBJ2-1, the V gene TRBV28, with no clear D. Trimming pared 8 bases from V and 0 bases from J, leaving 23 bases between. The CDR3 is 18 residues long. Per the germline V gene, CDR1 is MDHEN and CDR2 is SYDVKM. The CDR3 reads CASGPHPGWASSYNEQFF. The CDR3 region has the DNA TGTGCCAGCGGTCCCCATCCCGGGTGGGCCAGCTCCTACAATGAGCAGTTCTTC.